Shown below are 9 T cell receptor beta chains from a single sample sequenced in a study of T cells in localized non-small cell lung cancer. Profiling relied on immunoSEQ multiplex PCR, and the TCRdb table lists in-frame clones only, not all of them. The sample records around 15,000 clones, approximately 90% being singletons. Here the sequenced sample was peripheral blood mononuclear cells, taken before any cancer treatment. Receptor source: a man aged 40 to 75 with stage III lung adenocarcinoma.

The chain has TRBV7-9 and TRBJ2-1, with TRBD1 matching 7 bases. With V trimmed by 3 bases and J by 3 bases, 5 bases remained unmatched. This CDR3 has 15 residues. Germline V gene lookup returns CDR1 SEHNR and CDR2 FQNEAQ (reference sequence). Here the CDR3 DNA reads TGTGCCAGCAGCTTGGGACAGCTATTCTACAATGAGCAGTTCTTC. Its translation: CASSLGQLFYNEQFF.

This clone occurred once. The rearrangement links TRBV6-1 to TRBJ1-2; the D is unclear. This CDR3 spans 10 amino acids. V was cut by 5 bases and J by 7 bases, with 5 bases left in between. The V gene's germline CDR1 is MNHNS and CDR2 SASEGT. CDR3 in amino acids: CASSYVGYTF. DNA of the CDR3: TGTGCCAGCAGTTACGTTGGCTACACCTTC.

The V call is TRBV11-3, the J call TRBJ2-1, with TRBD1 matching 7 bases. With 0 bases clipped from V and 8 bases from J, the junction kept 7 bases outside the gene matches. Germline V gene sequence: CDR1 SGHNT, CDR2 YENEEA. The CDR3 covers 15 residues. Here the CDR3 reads CASSLDIHRGHEQFF. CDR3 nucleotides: TGTGCCAGCAGCTTAGATATCCACAGGGGCCATGAGCAGTTCTTC.

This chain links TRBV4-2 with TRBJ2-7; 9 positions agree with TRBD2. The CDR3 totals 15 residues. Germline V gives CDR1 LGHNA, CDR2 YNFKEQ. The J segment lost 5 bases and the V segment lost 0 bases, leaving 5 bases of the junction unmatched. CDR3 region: CASSQDGASGNEQYF. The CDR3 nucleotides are TGTGCCAGCAGCCAAGACGGGGCTAGCGGGAACGAGCAGTACTTC.

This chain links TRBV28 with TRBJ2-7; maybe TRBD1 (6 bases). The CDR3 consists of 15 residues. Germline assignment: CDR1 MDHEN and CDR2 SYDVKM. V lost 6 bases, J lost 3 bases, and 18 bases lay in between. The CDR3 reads CASRLSRGHFYEQYF. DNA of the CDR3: TGTGCCAGCAGGCTATCCCGGGGACACTTCTACGAGCAGTACTTC.

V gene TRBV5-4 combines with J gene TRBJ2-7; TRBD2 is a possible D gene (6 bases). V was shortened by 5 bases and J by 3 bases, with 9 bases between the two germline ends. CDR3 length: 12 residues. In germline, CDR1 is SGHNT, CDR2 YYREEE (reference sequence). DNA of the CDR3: TGTGCCAGCAGTTTTAGCGGCTACGAGCAGTACTTC. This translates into CASSFSGYEQYF.

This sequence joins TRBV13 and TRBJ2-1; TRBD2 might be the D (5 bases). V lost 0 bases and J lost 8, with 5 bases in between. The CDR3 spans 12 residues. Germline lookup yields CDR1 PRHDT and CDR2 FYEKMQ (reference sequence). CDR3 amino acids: CASSLGGDEQFF. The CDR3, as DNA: TGTGCCAGCAGCTTAGGGGGAGATGAGCAGTTCTTC.

The CDR3 sequence: CAWSRSSTGELFF. CDR3 nucleotide sequence: TGTGCCTGGAGTCGATCGAGCACCGGGGAGCTGTTTTTT. This chain links TRBV30 with TRBJ2-2; D is unresolved. Per the germline V gene, CDR1 is GTSNPN and CDR2 is SVGIG (reference sequence). The CDR3 is made up of 13 amino acids. With 2 bases removed from V and 4 bases from J, the gap between germline ends came to 8 bases.

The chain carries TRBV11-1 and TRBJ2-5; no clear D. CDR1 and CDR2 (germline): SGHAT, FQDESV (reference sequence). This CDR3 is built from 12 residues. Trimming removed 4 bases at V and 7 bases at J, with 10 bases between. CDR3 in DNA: TGTGCCAGCAGCTCTCTTTCGGGGACCCAGTACTTC. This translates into CASSSLSGTQYF.